This passage covers 19 T cell receptor beta chains from one sample sequenced in a study of Graves' ophthalmopathy and Graves' hyperthyroidism. Using RNA transcripts, the TCR beta CDR3 regions were amplified. A first-round RT-PCR used HTBI primers, followed by a second-round multiplex PCR. Each CDR3 protein gets one entry after TCRdb re-called the multiplex PCR reads with MiXCR. Of under 400,000 distinct CDR3 sequences detected, 17% appear once; the ten largest clones hold 9% to 15%. The sequenced sample was peripheral blood. The receptors derive from an adult man with Graves' ophthalmopathy.

The chain uses TRBV25-1 and TRBJ1-1; tentatively, D is TRBD1 (5 bases). The CDR3 consists of 15 residues. V was clipped by 2 bases and J by 6 bases, with 16 bases between them. Germline V gene sequence: CDR1 MGHDK, CDR2 SYGVNS. CDR3 nucleotide sequence: TGTGCCAGCAGTGAACAGGGACGAGGCAGCCCTGAAGCTTTCTTT. It yields the protein CASSEQGRGSPEAFF.

There are many counts of this clonotype. This sequence joins TRBV20-1 and TRBJ2-7; 10 nucleotides match TRBD1. Germline V gives CDR1 DFQATT, CDR2 SNEGSKA (reference sequence). This CDR3 is 14 amino acids long. This CDR3 reads CSAVGTGAFYEQYF. CDR3 nucleotides: TGCAGCGCCGTAGGGACAGGGGCATTTTACGAGCAGTACTTC.

This clonotype was detected ten times or more. The chain links TRBV28 to TRBJ2-3, with 8 bases that match TRBD1. CDR1 is MDHEN and CDR2 is SYDVKM in the germline V gene. V trimming: 5 bases; J trimming: 6 bases; junction bases outside the gene matches: 4. The length of the CDR3 is 13 residues. DNA for the CDR3: TGTGCCAGCAGTCGGGACAGGCTGGATACGCAGTATTTT. Its protein is CASSRDRLDTQYF. Full variable domain (missing parts from reference TRBV28 and TRBJ2-3): DVKVTQSSRYLVKRTGEKVFLECVQDMDHENMFWYRQDPGLGLRLIYFSYDVKMKEKGDIPEGYSVSREKKERFSLILESASTNQTSMYLCASSRDRLDTQYFGPGTRLTVL.

The sample holds many counts of this clonotype. The J gene is TRBJ2-5, the V gene TRBV2; unclear D gene. Germline CDR1 SNHLY, CDR2 FYNNEI. The V end was cut by 7 bases, the J end by 5 bases, with 17 bases between. There are 14 residues in the CDR3. The CDR3 nucleotides are TGTGCCAGCATAAGAGGAGAAATAGTGGAGACCCAGTACTTC. It yields the protein CASIRGEIVETQYF.

This clonotype was observed at least ten times. The chain combines TRBV20-1 with TRBJ1-6; D gene unclear. The CDR3 totals 15 residues. V lost 5 bases and J lost 2, with 13 bases in between. The germline V gene has CDR1 DFQATT and CDR2 SNEGSKA (reference sequence). The CDR3 region has the DNA TGCAGTGCTGTCGGAGAGGGTACCTATAATTCACCCCTCCACTTT. Translated: CSAVGEGTYNSPLHF.

The chain recombines TRBV6-2 or TRBV6-3 with TRBJ1-6; maybe TRBD1 (6 bases). The CDR3 covers 14 residues. Germline-derived CDR1 and CDR2 are MNHEY and SVGEGT. V shed 7 bases and J shed 9 bases, with 16 bases lying between them. CDR3 bases: TGTGCCAGCACCACCGGGGGCGACCCTTCACCCCTCCACTTT. Its protein product is CASTTGGDPSPLHF.

This clonotype was recorded many times. The V and J genes are TRBV12-3 or TRBV12-4 and TRBJ2-5; D gene ambiguous. Trimming removed 8 bases from V and 5 bases from J, with 15 bases in between. This CDR3 has 13 residues. The CDR3 sequence: CASAGPRIETQYF. The CDR3 DNA is TGTGCCAGCGCAGGACCCCGGATCGAGACCCAGTACTTC.

This clonotype has at least ten counts. The rearrangement links TRBV3-1 to TRBJ1-1; D not certain. The CDR3 runs 12 residues. Germline V gene lookup returns CDR1 LGHDT and CDR2 YNNKEL (reference sequence). V lost 5 bases to trimming and J lost 4 bases, with 8 bases between them. CDR3 residues: CASSNLLTEAFF. In DNA, the CDR3 is TGTGCCAGCAGCAACCTTCTCACTGAAGCTTTCTTT. The variable domain in full, with the rest retrieved from reference TRBV3-1 and TRBJ1-1, is DTAVSQTPKYLVTQMGNDKSIKCEQNLGHDTMYWYKQDSKKFLKIMFSYNNKELIINETVPNRFSPKSPDKAHLNLHINSLELGDSAVYFCASSNLLTEAFFGQGTRLTVV.

This clonotype showed up many times. V is TRBV6-2 or TRBV6-3 and J is TRBJ1-2, with a tentative D call TRBD1 (5 bases). Germline V gene lookup returns CDR1 MNHEY and CDR2 SVGEGT. Trimming took off 6 bases at V and 4 bases at J, with 15 bases between the two ends. The CDR3 sequence is 14 residues long. CDR3 residues: CASSPGGVPYGYTF. The DNA of the CDR3 is TGTGCCAGCAGCCCCGGGGGAGTCCCCTATGGCTACACCTTC.

CDR3 coding DNA: TGTGCCAGCAGTTTTGATACCAGGTTCAGCTACGAGCAGTACTTC. The encoded protein is CASSFDTRFSYEQYF. V gene TRBV12-3 or TRBV12-4 combines with J gene TRBJ2-7; D unresolved. V shed 3 bases and J shed 3 bases, with 15 bases lying between them. This CDR3 is 15 amino acids long.

This clonotype was seen more than once but under ten times. A much bigger clone sits one base away, suggesting this may be a read error. This rearrangement joins TRBV15 to TRBJ2-3; no firm D call. This CDR3 comprises 15 residues. Germline CDR1 LNHNV, CDR2 YYDKDF (reference sequence). The chain's CDR3 is CAISREVGFTDTQYF. The CDR3, as DNA: TGTGCCATCAGCAGAGAGGTGGGATTCACAGATACGCAGTATTTT.

The rearrangement uses TRBV5-4 and TRBJ1-3; tentatively, D is TRBD1 (6 bases). This CDR3 has 15 residues. Germline V gene sequence: CDR1 SGHNT, CDR2 YYREEE (reference sequence). The V end was cut by 4 bases, the J end by 0 bases, with 11 bases between. In DNA, the CDR3 is TGTGCCAGCAGCCCTACAGGGAACTCTGGAAACACCATATATTTT. Translating it yields CASSPTGNSGNTIYF.

This clonotype was observed at least ten times. This chain uses TRBV4-1 with TRBJ2-5, with 7 bases fitting TRBD1. Trimming took 2 bases from V and 3 from J; bases not matched to a gene: 3. CDR3 length: 14 residues. The germline gives CDR1 MGHRA, CDR2 YSYEKL. Here the CDR3 reads CASSQWDSKETQYF. The CDR3 DNA reads TGCGCCAGCAGCCAATGGGACAGTAAAGAGACCCAGTACTTC.

This clonotype was seen a few times. Possible read error: a much larger clone is one base away. The V gene is TRBV12-3 or TRBV12-4, the J gene TRBJ2-2; possibly TRBD1 for D (6 bases). Trimming pared 4 bases from V and 3 bases from J, leaving 18 bases between. The CDR3 sequence is 17 residues long. CDR3 coding DNA: TGTGCCAGCAGTTACGGCCTGCAGGGGACGTACACCGGGGAGCTGTTTTTT. Translated, it gives CASSYGLQGTYTGELFF.

This clonotype was seen a few times. The chain uses TRBV3-1 and TRBJ2-7; D could derive from TRBD1 or TRBD2 (6 bases each). The V end was cut by 4 bases, the J end by 9 bases, with 22 bases between. Germline V gene lookup returns CDR1 LGHDT and CDR2 YNNKEL (reference sequence). The CDR3 runs to 15 residues. The CDR3: CASSPWRGDKRRQYF. CDR3 nucleotides: TGTGCCAGCAGCCCGTGGAGGGGGGACAAACGGCGGCAGTACTTC.

This clonotype showed up many times. V usage is TRBV18 and J usage is TRBJ1-5; 8 bases align to TRBD1. The germline gives CDR1 KGHSH, CDR2 LQKENI. The CDR3 is made up of 14 amino acids. J lost 7 bases, V lost 6 bases, and 8 bases had no gene match. The CDR3 DNA reads TGTGCCAGCTCTCCTACAGGGGGTGGGCAGCCCCAGCATTTT. It translates to CASSPTGGGQPQHF.

This clonotype was counted at least ten times. The chain couples TRBV7-9 to TRBJ1-1; D gene ambiguous. The CDR3 contains 10 residues. CDR1 is SEHNR, CDR2 FQNEAQ, per germline (reference sequence). V lost 3 bases, J lost 5 bases, and 1 base lay in between. The CDR3 protein is CASSFTEAFF. The CDR3 DNA follows: TGTGCCAGCAGCTTTACTGAAGCTTTCTTT.

On this clonotype itself: Germline is not matched at one junction end, which may reflect a read error. The V call is TRBV12-3 or TRBV12-4, the J call TRBJ2-7, with 7 bases identical to TRBD1. This CDR3 has 15 amino acids. The CDR3 sequence: CVSSLATGPPYEQYF. In DNA, the CDR3 is TGTGTCAGCAGTTTGGCGACAGGGCCCCCCTACGAGCAGTACTTC.

This clonotype was recorded at least ten times. The chain carries TRBV28 and TRBJ2-7; 11 bases are a match to TRBD1. The CDR3 consists of 15 residues. Looked up from germline, CDR1 is MDHEN and CDR2 is SYDVKM. With V trimmed by 6 bases and J by 4 bases, 8 bases remained unmatched. The CDR3 loop is CASSLAGQGAYEQYF. As DNA, the CDR3 is TGTGCCAGCAGCCTCGCCGGACAGGGGGCATACGAGCAGTACTTC.